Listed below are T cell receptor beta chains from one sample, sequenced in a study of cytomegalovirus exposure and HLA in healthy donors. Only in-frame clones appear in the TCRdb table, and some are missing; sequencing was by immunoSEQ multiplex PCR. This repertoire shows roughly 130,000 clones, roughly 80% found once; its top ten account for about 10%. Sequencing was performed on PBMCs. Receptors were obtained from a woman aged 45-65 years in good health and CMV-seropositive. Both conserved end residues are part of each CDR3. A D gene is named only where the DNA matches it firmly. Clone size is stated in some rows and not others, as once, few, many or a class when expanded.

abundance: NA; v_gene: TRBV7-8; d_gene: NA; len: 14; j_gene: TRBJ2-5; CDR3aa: CASSLDGRQETQYF; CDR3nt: TGTGCCAGCAGCTTAGACGGGAGACAAGAGACCCAGTACTTC
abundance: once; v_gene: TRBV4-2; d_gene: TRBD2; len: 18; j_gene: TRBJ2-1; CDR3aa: CASSQDRGTSGGDNEQFF; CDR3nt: TGTGCCAGCAGCCAAGATCGTGGGACTAGCGGGGGGGACAATGAGCAGTTCTTC
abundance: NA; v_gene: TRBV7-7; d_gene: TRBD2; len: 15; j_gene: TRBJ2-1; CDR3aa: CASSLDLAGGNEQFF; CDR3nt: TGTGCTAGCAGCTTAGACCTAGCGGGGGGCAATGAGCAGTTCTTC
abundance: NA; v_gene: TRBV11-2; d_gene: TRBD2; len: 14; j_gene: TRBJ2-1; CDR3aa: CASSLAGGRGEQFF; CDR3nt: TGTGCCAGCAGCTTAGCGGGGGGGCGGGGTGAGCAGTTCTTC
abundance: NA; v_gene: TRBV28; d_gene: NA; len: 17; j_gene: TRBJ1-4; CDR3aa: CASSHYATGNLNEKLFF; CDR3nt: TGTGCCAGCAGTCATTACGCAACAGGGAACCTTAATGAAAAACTGTTTTTT
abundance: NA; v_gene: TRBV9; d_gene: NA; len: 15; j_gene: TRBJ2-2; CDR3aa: CASSVLGPNTGELFF; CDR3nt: TGTGCCAGCAGCGTGCTGGGGCCCAACACCGGGGAGCTGTTTTTT
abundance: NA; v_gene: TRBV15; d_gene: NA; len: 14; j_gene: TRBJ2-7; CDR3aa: CATSRDGGTYEQYF; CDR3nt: TGTGCCACCAGCAGAGACGGCGGGACCTACGAGCAGTACTTC
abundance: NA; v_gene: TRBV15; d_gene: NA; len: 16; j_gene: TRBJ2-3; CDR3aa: CATSREASRSTDTQYF; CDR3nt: TGTGCCACCAGCAGAGAAGCTAGCCGTAGCACAGATACGCAGTATTTT
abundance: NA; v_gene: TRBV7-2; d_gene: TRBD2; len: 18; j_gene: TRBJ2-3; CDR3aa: CASSLEVAGGRDTDTQYF; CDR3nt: TGTGCCAGCAGCTTAGAGGTAGCGGGGGGGCGAGACACAGATACGCAGTATTTT
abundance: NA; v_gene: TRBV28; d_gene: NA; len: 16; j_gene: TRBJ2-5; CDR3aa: CASSLPVGGSQETQYF; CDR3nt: TGTGCCAGCAGTCTCCCCGTTGGAGGGTCCCAAGAGACCCAGTACTTC
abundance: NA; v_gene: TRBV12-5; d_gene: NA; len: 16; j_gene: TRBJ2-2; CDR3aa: CASGESNRAGTGELFF; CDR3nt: TGTGCTAGTGGTGAATCTAACCGAGCTGGCACCGGGGAGCTGTTTTTT
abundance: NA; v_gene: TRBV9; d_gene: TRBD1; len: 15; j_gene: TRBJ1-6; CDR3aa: CASSVEGTGGSPLHF; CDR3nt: TGTGCCAGCAGCGTGGAAGGGACAGGTGGATCACCCCTCCACTTT
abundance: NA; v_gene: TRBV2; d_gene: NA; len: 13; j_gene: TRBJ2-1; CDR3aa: CASKLGAVDEQFF; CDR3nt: TGTGCCAGCAAACTGGGGGCCGTCGATGAGCAGTTCTTC
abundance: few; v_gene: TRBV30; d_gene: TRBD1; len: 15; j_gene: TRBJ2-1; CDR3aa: CAWSVGTGLSFKQFF; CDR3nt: TGTGCCTGGAGTGTCGGGACAGGGCTTTCGTTCAAGCAGTTCTTC
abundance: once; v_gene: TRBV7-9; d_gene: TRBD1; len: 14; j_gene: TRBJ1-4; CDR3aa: CASSLGQGREKLFF; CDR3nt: TGTGCCAGCAGCCTGGGACAGGGCCGTGAAAAACTGTTTTTT
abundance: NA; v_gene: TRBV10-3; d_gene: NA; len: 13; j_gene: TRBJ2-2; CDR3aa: CAISWADTGELFF; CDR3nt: TGTGCCATCTCCTGGGCTGACACCGGGGAGCTGTTTTTT
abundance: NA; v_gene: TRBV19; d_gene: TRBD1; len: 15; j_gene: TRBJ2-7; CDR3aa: CASSSGDRGSYEQYF; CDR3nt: TGTGCCAGTAGTTCCGGGGACAGGGGGTCCTACGAGCAGTACTTC
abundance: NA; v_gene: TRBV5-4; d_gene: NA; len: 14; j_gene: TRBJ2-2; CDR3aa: CASSGQGGTGELFF; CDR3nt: TGTGCCAGCAGCGGCCAGGGTGGAACCGGGGAGCTGTTTTTT
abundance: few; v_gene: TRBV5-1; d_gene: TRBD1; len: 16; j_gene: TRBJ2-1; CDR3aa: CASSSSGTGSYNEQFF; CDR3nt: TGCGCCAGCAGCTCGTCCGGGACAGGGTCCTACAATGAGCAGTTCTTC
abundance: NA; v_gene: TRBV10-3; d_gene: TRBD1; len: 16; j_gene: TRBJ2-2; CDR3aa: CAISETPGQSTGELFF; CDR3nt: TGTGCCATCAGTGAAACTCCGGGACAGAGCACCGGGGAGCTGTTTTTT
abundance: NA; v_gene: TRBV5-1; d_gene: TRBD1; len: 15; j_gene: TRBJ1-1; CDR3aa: CASSYNTGGSTEAFF; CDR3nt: TGCGCCAGCAGCTATAATACAGGGGGGAGCACTGAAGCTTTCTTT
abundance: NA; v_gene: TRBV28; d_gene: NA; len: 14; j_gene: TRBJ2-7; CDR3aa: CATFVGTHAYEQYF; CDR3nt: TGTGCCACCTTTGTCGGGACACACGCCTACGAGCAGTACTTC
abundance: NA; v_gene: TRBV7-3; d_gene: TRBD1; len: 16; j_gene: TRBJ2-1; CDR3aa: CASSSPGQGEYNEQFF; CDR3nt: TGTGCCAGCAGTTCACCGGGACAGGGTGAATACAATGAGCAGTTCTTC
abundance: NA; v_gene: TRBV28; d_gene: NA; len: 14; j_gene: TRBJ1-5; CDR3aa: CASSLGQTNQPQHF; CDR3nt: TGTGCCAGCAGTTTAGGGCAGACCAATCAGCCCCAGCATTTT
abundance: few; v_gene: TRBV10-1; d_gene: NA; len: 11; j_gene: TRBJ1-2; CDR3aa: CASISHYGYTF; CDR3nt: TGCGCCAGCATTTCTCACTATGGCTACACCTTC
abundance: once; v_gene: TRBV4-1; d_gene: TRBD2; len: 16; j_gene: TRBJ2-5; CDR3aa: CASSLSSGGGQETQYF; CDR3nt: TGCGCCAGCAGCCTCAGTAGCGGGGGAGGCCAAGAGACCCAGTACTTC
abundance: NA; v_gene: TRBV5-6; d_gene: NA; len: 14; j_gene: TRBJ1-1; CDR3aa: CASSFGQRNTEAFF; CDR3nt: TGTGCCAGCAGTTTCGGACAGAGGAACACTGAAGCTTTCTTT
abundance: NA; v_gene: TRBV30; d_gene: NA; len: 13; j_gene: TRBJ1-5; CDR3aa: CAWTGGQYQPQHF; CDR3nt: TGTGCCTGGACCGGCGGACAGTATCAGCCCCAGCATTTT
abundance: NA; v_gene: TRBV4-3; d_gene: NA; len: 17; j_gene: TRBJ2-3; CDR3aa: CASSQDPGRGGRSSQYF; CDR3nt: TGCGCCAGCAGCCAAGATCCGGGCAGGGGAGGGAGGTCTTCGCAGTATTTT
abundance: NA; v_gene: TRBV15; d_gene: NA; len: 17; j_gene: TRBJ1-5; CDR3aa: CATSSPSGTWGNQPQHF; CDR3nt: TGTGCCACCAGCTCCCCCTCCGGGACTTGGGGCAATCAGCCCCAGCATTTT
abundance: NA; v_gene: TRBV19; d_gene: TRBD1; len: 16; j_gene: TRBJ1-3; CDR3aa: CASSPTGGSSGNTIYF; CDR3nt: TGTGCCAGTAGTCCGACAGGGGGAAGCTCTGGAAACACCATATATTTT
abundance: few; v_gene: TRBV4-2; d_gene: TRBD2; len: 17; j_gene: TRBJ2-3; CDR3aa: CASSQSDSGGAVNTQYF; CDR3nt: TGTGCCAGCAGCCAGAGCGATAGCGGGGGGGCGGTTAATACGCAGTATTTT
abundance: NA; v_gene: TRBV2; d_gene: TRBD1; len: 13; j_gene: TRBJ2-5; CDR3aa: CASSGQGQETQYF; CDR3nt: TGTGCCAGCAGTGGACAGGGGCAGGAGACCCAGTACTTC
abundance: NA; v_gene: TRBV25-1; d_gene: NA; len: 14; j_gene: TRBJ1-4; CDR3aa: CASRGREGSEKLFF; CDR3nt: TGTGCCAGCAGGGGGAGGGAAGGAAGTGAAAAACTGTTTTTT
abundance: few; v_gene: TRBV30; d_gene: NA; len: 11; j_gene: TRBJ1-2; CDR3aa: CAWTRVYGYTF; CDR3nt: TGTGCCTGGACCCGGGTCTATGGCTACACCTTC
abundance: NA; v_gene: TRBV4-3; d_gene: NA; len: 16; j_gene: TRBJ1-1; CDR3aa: CASSQDLGRGANEAFF; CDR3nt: TGCGCCAGCAGCCAAGATCTTGGCAGGGGAGCCAATGAAGCTTTCTTT
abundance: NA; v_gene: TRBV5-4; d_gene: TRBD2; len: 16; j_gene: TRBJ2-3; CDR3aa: CASSLKAGGRADTQYF; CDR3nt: TGTGCCAGCAGCTTGAAGGCGGGGGGGCGAGCAGATACGCAGTATTTT
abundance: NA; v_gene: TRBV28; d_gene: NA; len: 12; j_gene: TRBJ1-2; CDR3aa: CATPSEGWGYTF; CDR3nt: TGTGCCACCCCATCGGAGGGTTGGGGCTACACCTTC
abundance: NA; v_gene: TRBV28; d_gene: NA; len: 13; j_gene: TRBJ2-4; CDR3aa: CASTDSLKNIQYF; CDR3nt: TGTGCCAGCACGGACAGTCTCAAAAACATTCAGTACTTC
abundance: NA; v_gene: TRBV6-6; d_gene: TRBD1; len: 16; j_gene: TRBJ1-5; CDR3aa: CASSAVPGQVIWPQHF; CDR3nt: TGTGCCAGCAGTGCCGTCCCGGGACAGGTTATTTGGCCCCAGCATTTT
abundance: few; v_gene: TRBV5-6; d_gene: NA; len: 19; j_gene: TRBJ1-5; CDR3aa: CASSLWGLTGLDSNQPQHF; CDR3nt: TGTGCCAGCAGCTTGTGGGGTTTGACGGGACTAGATAGCAATCAGCCCCAGCATTTT
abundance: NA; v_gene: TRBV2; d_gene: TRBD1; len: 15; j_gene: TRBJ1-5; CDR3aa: CASTRLDRGGQPQHF; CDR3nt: TGTGCCAGCACCCGGCTGGACAGGGGCGGTCAGCCCCAGCATTTT
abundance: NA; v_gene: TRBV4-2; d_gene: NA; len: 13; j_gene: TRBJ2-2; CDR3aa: CASSQAGTGELFF; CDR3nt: TGTGCCAGCAGCCAAGCGGGGACCGGGGAGCTGTTTTTT
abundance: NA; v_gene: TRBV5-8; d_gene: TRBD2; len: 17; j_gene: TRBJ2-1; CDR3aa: CASSLSLSSGAYNEQFF; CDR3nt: TGTGCCAGCAGCTTGAGTTTGTCTAGCGGGGCCTACAATGAGCAGTTCTTC